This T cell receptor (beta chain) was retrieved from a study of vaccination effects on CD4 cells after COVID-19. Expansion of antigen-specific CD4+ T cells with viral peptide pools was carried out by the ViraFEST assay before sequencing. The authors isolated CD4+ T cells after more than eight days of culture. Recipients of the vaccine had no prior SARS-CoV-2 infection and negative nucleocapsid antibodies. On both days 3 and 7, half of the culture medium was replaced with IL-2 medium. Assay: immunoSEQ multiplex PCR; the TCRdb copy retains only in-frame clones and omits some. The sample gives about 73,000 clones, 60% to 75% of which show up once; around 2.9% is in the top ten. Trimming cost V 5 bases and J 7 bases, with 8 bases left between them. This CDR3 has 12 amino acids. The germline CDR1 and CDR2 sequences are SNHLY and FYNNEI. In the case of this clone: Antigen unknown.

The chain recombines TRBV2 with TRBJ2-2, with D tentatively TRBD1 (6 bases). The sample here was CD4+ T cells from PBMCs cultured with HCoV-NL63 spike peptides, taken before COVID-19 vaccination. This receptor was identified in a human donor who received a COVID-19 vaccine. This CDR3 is CASSLDSGELFF. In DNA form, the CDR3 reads TGTGCCAGCAGTTTGGACAGCGGGGAGCTGTTTTTT.